The 7 T cell receptor beta chains below were found in one sample sequenced in a study of post-analysis software for immune sequencing data. Overall study findings and caveats: Higher frequency in patients than in controls was seen for a handful of TRBV segments, with TRBV5-6, TRBV5-1 and TRBV20-1 among them.

Unique molecular identifiers were present in the TCR beta cDNA libraries. TCRdb re-derived calls from the PCR reads in MiXCR, one entry per CDR3 protein. There are hundreds of thousands of distinct CDR3 sequences in the sample; 55% to 60% occur only once, and around 11% lies in the top ten. No antigen has been assigned to these receptors. Source material: blood. These receptors all stem from a girl aged 2 to 10 with multiple sclerosis.

The V call is TRBV6-5, the J call TRBJ2-1, with 8 bases fitting TRBD2. Germline V gene sequence: CDR1 MNHEY, CDR2 SVGAGI. This CDR3 region has 17 residues. Losses at the gene ends were 2 bases for V and 4 bases for J; bases not matched to a gene: 10. CDR3 sequence: CASSYLGGALRYNEQFF. CDR3 DNA sequence: TGTGCCAGCAGTTACCTCGGGGGGGCCCTTAGGTACAATGAGCAGTTCTTC.

The J gene is TRBJ1-5, the V gene TRBV4-2, with TRBD1 identical over 8 bases. The V gene's germline CDR1 is LGHNA and CDR2 YNFKEQ. This CDR3 region has 17 residues. The J segment lost 8 bases and the V segment lost 0 bases, leaving 12 bases of the junction unmatched. The DNA of the CDR3 is TGTGCCAGCAGCCAAGATCCCGGGACAGGTATCAGAGAGCCCCAGCATTTT. Protein product: CASSQDPGTGIREPQHF.

The rearrangement uses TRBV20-1 and TRBJ2-1, with TRBD2 identical over 12 bases. The CDR3 runs to 14 residues. Germline CDR1 DFQATT, CDR2 SNEGSKA (reference sequence). J was trimmed by 7 bases and V by 3 bases; bases with no gene match: 4. The CDR3 spells CSASQLAGGNEQFF. CDR3 coding DNA: TGCAGTGCTAGTCAACTAGCGGGAGGAAATGAGCAGTTCTTC.

V gene TRBV20-1 combines with J gene TRBJ2-1, with D maybe TRBD1 (6 bases). The CDR3 consists of 14 residues. The germline V and J ends were trimmed by 6 bases and 5 bases, with 17 bases remaining between them. Germline V gives CDR1 DFQATT, CDR2 SNEGSKA (reference sequence). The CDR3 here is CSALNRVGNNEQFF. The DNA for the CDR3 is TGCAGTGCCCTAAACAGGGTGGGGAACAATGAGCAGTTCTTC.

The genes are TRBV12-3 or TRBV12-4 and TRBJ2-3; D remains unclear. Trimming left V 10 bases short and J 3 bases short, with 14 bases between. The CDR3 covers 13 residues. The CDR3 nucleotides are TGTGCCACCGTCCTAGTTGGGACAGATACGCAGTATTTT. This codes for CATVLVGTDTQYF.

The chain carries TRBV6-6 and TRBJ1-5; no clear D gene. Germline V gene data show CDR1 as MNHNY and CDR2 as SVGAGI (reference sequence). V dropped 5 bases and J dropped 2 bases, with 16 bases sitting between them. The CDR3 spans 16 residues. CDR3 protein: CASSLPDLLGNQPQHF. CDR3 sequence (DNA): TGTGCCAGCAGTCTCCCTGACCTCCTCGGCAATCAGCCCCAGCATTTT.

The chain combines TRBV6-1 with TRBJ2-7; 10 bases line up with TRBD1. Germline CDR1 and CDR2: MNHNS and SASEGT. J lost 4 bases, V lost 7 bases, and 13 bases had no gene match. The CDR3 sequence is 16 residues long. In DNA, the CDR3 is TGTGCCAGCATAAGGGACAGGGGTTTTTCGGCGTACGAGCAGTACTTC. Translated: CASIRDRGFSAYEQYF.